The rows below give T cell receptor beta chains drawn from one sample of a study of CD8 T cells in ankylosing spondylitis. Using its own MiXCR run on the 5' RACE reads, TCRdb lists one record per CDR3 protein. The data show roughly 30,000 distinct CDR3 sequences, over 12% seen once. Material for sequencing was blood. The receptors originated from a male donor with ankylosing spondylitis or in good health (not recorded which). Each CDR3 is given with its conserved first and last residue. The D gene is left open where the match is weak. Not all rows give a size; the values are once, few, many and, for expanded clones, a class.

clone size	D gene	V gene	J gene	CDR3 protein	CDR3 DNA
NA	NA	TRBV29-1	TRBJ2-3	CSVDGRITDTQYF	TGCAGCGTTGATGGCAGAATCACAGATACGCAGTATTTT
few	TRBD1	TRBV29-1	TRBJ2-7	CSVTGTGVYEQYF	TGCAGCGTGACCGGGACAGGGGTCTACGAGCAGTACTTC
NA	TRBD1	TRBV5-1	TRBJ2-1	CASSLAGTGDEQFF	TGCGCCAGCAGCTTGGCCGGGACAGGGGATGAGCAGTTCTTC
NA	TRBD1	TRBV28	TRBJ1-1	CASSRPRQGTEAFF	TGTGCCAGCAGCCGTCCCCGACAGGGGACTGAAGCTTTCTTT
few	TRBD2	TRBV10-3	TRBJ2-7	CAIRDPGLVNEQYF	TGTGCCATCAGGGACCCAGGACTAGTCAACGAGCAGTACTTC
NA	TRBD2	TRBV29-1	TRBJ2-7	CSVEDPKASGSPEQYF	TGCAGCGTTGAAGATCCTAAGGCTAGCGGGAGTCCCGAGCAGTACTTC
few	NA	TRBV28	TRBJ2-5	CASSLWTPRETQYF	TGTGCCAGCAGTTTATGGACGCCTAGAGAGACCCAGTACTTC
NA	NA	TRBV20-1	TRBJ2-7	CSASPSVQGSYEQYF	TGCAGTGCTAGCCCCTCCGTCCAGGGGTCCTACGAGCAGTACTTC
NA	NA	TRBV25-1	TRBJ2-1	CASSERLRYNEQFF	TGTGCCAGCAGTGAGCGACTGCGCTACAATGAGCAGTTCTTC
NA	NA	TRBV20-1	TRBJ1-4	CSARNDGGSLLFF	TGCAGTGCTAGGAACGACGGGGGGTCCTTACTGTTTTTT
NA	NA	TRBV11-2	TRBJ2-1	CASSLSGSNRVKFF	TGTGCCAGCAGCTTATCGGGCTCAAACAGGGTAAAGTTCTTC
NA	NA	TRBV7-2	TRBJ2-2	CASSLTFTGELFF	TGTGCCAGCAGCCTGACCTTTACCGGGGAGCTGTTTTTT
NA	NA	TRBV18	TRBJ2-3	CASSPAAGRPDTQYF	TGTGCCAGCTCACCAGCAGCGGGTAGGCCAGATACGCAGTATTTT
NA	TRBD1	TRBV27	TRBJ2-2	CASRPLQGIAGELFF	TGTGCCAGCAGGCCACTACAGGGGATTGCCGGGGAGCTGTTTTTT
few	NA	TRBV6-2/TRBV6-3	TRBJ1-5	CASSTTRQVNSNQPQHF	TGTGCCAGCAGCACAACCCGACAGGTTAATAGCAATCAGCCCCAGCATTTT
few	NA	TRBV6-2/TRBV6-3	TRBJ2-5	CASSYSMSLGGETQYF	TGTGCCAGCAGTTACTCGATGAGCCTGGGCGGAGAGACCCAGTACTTC
NA	TRBD2	TRBV4-3	TRBJ2-1	CASSLVAGGNNEQFF	TGCGCCAGCAGCCTAGTAGCGGGGGGTAACAATGAGCAGTTCTTC
NA	TRBD2	TRBV12-3/TRBV12-4	TRBJ2-2	CASSLGGGPGELFF	TGTGCCAGCAGTTTAGGCGGGGGGCCCGGGGAGCTGTTTTTT
few	NA	TRBV3-1	TRBJ2-2	CASSRGEELFF	TGTGCCAGCAGCCGGGGAGAGGAGCTGTTTTTT
NA	NA	TRBV7-2	TRBJ2-1	CASSRGGSYNEQFF	TGTGCCAGCAGCCGCGGTGGCTCCTACAATGAGCAGTTCTTC
NA	NA	TRBV29-1	TRBJ1-1	CSVVRVSDTEAFF	TGCAGCGTTGTTCGGGTATCGGACACTGAAGCTTTCTTT
few	NA	TRBV13	TRBJ2-1	CASSLAGASYNEQFF	TGTGCCAGCAGCTTAGCAGGGGCCTCCTACAATGAGCAGTTCTTC
few	NA	TRBV7-7	TRBJ2-1	CASSLWDRSSYNEQFF	TGTGCCAGCAGCTTATGGGACCGGAGCTCCTACAATGAGCAGTTCTTC
NA	NA	TRBV7-6	TRBJ2-3	CASSSGARGTDTQYF	TGTGCCAGCAGCTCCGGGGCCCGGGGCACAGATACGCAGTATTTT
few	TRBD2	TRBV7-2	TRBJ2-2	CASSPLGLATGELFF	TGTGCCAGCAGCCCCCTTGGACTAGCGACTGGGGAGCTGTTTTTT
few	NA	TRBV7-8	TRBJ2-2	CASSPRGKRDTGELFF	TGTGCCAGCAGCCCGAGGGGGAAGCGGGACACCGGGGAGCTGTTTTTT
few	NA	TRBV12-3/TRBV12-4	TRBJ2-3	CASSLLDPPDTQYF	TGTGCCAGCAGTTTACTGGACCCCCCAGATACGCAGTATTTT
NA	TRBD1	TRBV5-1	TRBJ2-1	CASSPGQGAGEQFF	TGCGCCAGCAGCCCTGGACAGGGGGCCGGTGAGCAGTTCTTC
few	TRBD2	TRBV7-2	TRBJ2-2	CASSYTSGGTGELFF	TGTGCCAGCAGTTACACTAGCGGGGGGACCGGGGAGCTGTTTTTT
NA	NA	TRBV20-1	TRBJ2-1	CSAKRQGEVNEQFF	TGCAGTGCTAAACGGCAGGGAGAAGTCAATGAGCAGTTCTTC
few	TRBD1	TRBV6-2/TRBV6-3	TRBJ1-5	CASSYQTGGGLGRNQPQHF	TGTGCCAGCAGTTACCAAACAGGGGGTGGATTGGGACGCAATCAGCCCCAGCATTTT
medium-sized	TRBD2	TRBV12-3/TRBV12-4	TRBJ2-2	CASSLSGGHTGELFF	TGTGCCAGCAGTTTAAGCGGGGGTCACACCGGGGAGCTGTTTTTT
NA	NA	TRBV27	TRBJ2-3	CASSLKSARTDTQYF	TGTGCCAGCAGTTTAAAAAGTGCCCGCACAGATACGCAGTATTTT
few	TRBD2	TRBV20-1	TRBJ2-1	CSADTGGVSYNEQFF	TGCAGTGCTGATACGGGAGGGGTCTCCTACAATGAGCAGTTCTTC
few	NA	TRBV28	TRBJ1-5	CASSLPTGIGQPQHF	TGTGCCAGCAGTCTGCCCACAGGGATTGGTCAGCCCCAGCATTTT
NA	TRBD1	TRBV28	TRBJ2-1	CASSLRSGGSYNEQFF	TGTGCCAGCAGTTTACGTTCAGGGGGCTCCTACAATGAGCAGTTCTTC
NA	NA	TRBV7-8	TRBJ2-2	CASSLVRPTANTGELFF	TGTGCCAGCAGCTTAGTTAGGCCAACCGCGAACACCGGGGAGCTGTTTTTT
NA	NA	TRBV3-1	TRBJ2-1	CASSQDLQLSYNEQFF	TGTGCCAGCAGCCAAGACTTACAACTATCCTACAATGAGCAGTTCTTC
NA	NA	TRBV7-9	TRBJ2-3	CASSLRGWTDTQYF	TGTGCCAGCAGCTTAAGGGGTTGGACAGATACGCAGTATTTT
NA	TRBD2	TRBV10-3	TRBJ2-3	CAISGSPNSGGSTDTQYF	TGTGCCATCAGTGGGTCCCCGAATAGCGGGGGAAGCACAGATACGCAGTATTTT
few	NA	TRBV6-2/TRBV6-3	TRBJ2-7	CASRATVSYEQYF	TGTGCCAGCAGGGCGACAGTTTCCTACGAGCAGTACTTC
NA	NA	TRBV29-1	TRBJ1-1	CSAWDGEAFF	TGCAGCGCCTGGGACGGTGAAGCTTTCTTT
NA	TRBD2	TRBV9	TRBJ2-1	CASSVSGGASNEQFF	TGTGCCAGCAGCGTAAGCGGGGGGGCCAGCAATGAGCAGTTCTTC
few	TRBD1	TRBV5-1	TRBJ2-6	CASSRDRGLGANVLTF	TGCGCCAGCAGCCGGGACAGGGGGCTTGGGGCCAACGTCCTGACTTTC
few	NA	TRBV12-3/TRBV12-4	TRBJ1-1	CASSLRQALYTEAFF	TGTGCCAGCAGTTTACGACAGGCACTGTACACTGAAGCTTTCTTT
few	TRBD2	TRBV20-1	TRBJ2-3	CSAPGTSGLETQYF	TGCAGTGCGCCCGGGACTAGCGGTTTAGAAACGCAGTATTTT
few	NA	TRBV4-1	TRBJ2-2	CASSQEIRVNTGELFF	TGCGCCAGCAGCCAAGAAATTCGAGTGAACACCGGGGAGCTGTTTTTT
few	TRBD2	TRBV12-3/TRBV12-4	TRBJ2-2	CASSPLAGHTGELFF	TGTGCCAGCAGTCCACTAGCGGGGCACACCGGGGAGCTGTTTTTT
few	TRBD1	TRBV5-5	TRBJ2-4	CASSWGTGGIQYF	TGTGCCAGCAGTTGGGGGACAGGAGGCATTCAGTACTTC
few	TRBD1	TRBV6-1	TRBJ2-3	CASKTGVTSTDTQYF	TGTGCCAGCAAGACAGGGGTCACTAGCACAGATACGCAGTATTTT
NA	NA	TRBV6-2/TRBV6-3	TRBJ1-2	CASTPAGGNYGYTF	TGTGCCAGCACCCCGGCCGGAGGTAACTATGGCTACACCTTC
few	NA	TRBV7-2	TRBJ2-2	CASSLFGTRNTGELFF	TGTGCCAGCAGCTTATTCGGGACACGGAACACCGGGGAGCTGTTTTTT
few	NA	TRBV27	TRBJ2-7	CASSLRRSFYEQYF	TGTGCCAGCAGTTTAAGGAGATCCTTCTACGAGCAGTACTTC
NA	NA	TRBV12-3/TRBV12-4	TRBJ2-1	CASIRTDPDPYNEQFF	TGTGCCAGCATAAGGACCGATCCGGACCCATACAATGAGCAGTTCTTC
NA	TRBD1	TRBV6-5	TRBJ2-1	CASSNRQGTYNEQFF	TGTGCCAGCAGCAACAGACAGGGGACCTACAATGAGCAGTTCTTC
few	NA	TRBV12-3/TRBV12-4	TRBJ2-2	CASSLVGGNTGELFF	TGTGCCAGCAGTTTAGTAGGGGGGAACACCGGGGAGCTGTTTTTT
few	TRBD2	TRBV20-1	TRBJ2-3	CSALGTSGTDTQYF	TGCAGTGCCCTTGGAACTAGCGGCACAGATACGCAGTATTTT
NA	TRBD2	TRBV6-6	TRBJ2-7	CASTASGATYEQYF	TGTGCCAGCACAGCTAGCGGAGCGACCTACGAGCAGTACTTC